One T cell receptor (beta chain) is described in this entry. Antigen unknown. The germline V gene has CDR1 MNHEY and CDR2 SVGAGI. The CDR3 sequence is 11 residues long. Trimming left V 7 bases short and J 6 bases short, with 10 bases between. PCR primers comprised 60 Vbeta and 13 Jbeta primers. Data came from immunoSEQ multiplex PCR; TCRdb stores just in-frame clones and leaves some out. The sample has roughly 180,000 clones; less than 85% are singletons. This sample is drawn from a study of cytomegalovirus exposure and HLA in healthy donors. Study observations and caveats: Apart from CMV serostatus, no immune exposure information was available.

The V call is TRBV6-5, the J call TRBJ2-7; TRBD1 is a possible D gene (5 bases). Input material: PBMCs. The TCR comes from a male donor in good health and CMV-seronegative. This chain's CDR3 is CASTGQGEQYF. In nucleotides, the CDR3 is TGTGCCAGCACAGGGCAGGGCGAGCAGTACTTC.